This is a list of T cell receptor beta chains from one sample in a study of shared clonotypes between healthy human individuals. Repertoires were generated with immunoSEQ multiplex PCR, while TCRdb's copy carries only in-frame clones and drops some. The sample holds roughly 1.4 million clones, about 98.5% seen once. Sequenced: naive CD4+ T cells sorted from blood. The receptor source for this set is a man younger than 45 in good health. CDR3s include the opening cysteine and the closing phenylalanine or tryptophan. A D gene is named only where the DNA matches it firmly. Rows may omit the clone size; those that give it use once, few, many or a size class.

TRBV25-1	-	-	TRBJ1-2	CASRGQGHGYTF	TGTGCCAGCAGAGGGCAGGGGCATGGCTACACCTTC
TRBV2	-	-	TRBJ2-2	CASSVYRDTGELFF	TGTGCCAGCAGTGTTTACAGGGACACCGGGGAGCTGTTTTTT
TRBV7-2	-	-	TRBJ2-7	CASRLRESSYEQYF	TGTGCCAGCAGGCTTCGGGAGAGCTCCTACGAGCAGTACTTC
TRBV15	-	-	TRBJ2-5	CATSTRGGYYSETQYF	TGTGCCACCAGCACCAGAGGGGGGTATTACTCGGAGACCCAGTACTTC
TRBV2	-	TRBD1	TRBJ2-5	CASSLYGTGSETQYF	TGTGCCAGCAGTCTATACGGGACAGGATCGGAGACCCAGTACTTC
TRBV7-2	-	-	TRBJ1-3	CASSRGTSGTRENTIYF	TGTGCCAGCAGCCGGGGGACATCCGGGACAAGAGAGAACACCATATATTTT
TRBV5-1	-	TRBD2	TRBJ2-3	CASSMGTSGTDTQYF	TGCGCCAGCAGCATGGGGACTAGCGGCACAGATACGCAGTATTTT
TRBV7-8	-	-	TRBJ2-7	CASSPTRDLRNEQYF	TGTGCCAGCAGCCCAACTCGGGACTTAAGGAACGAGCAGTACTTC
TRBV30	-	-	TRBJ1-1	CACKQNTEAFF	TGTGCCTGTAAACAGAACACTGAAGCTTTCTTT
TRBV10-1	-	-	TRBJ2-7	CASSETGRAYEQYF	TGCGCCAGCAGTGAGACTGGGCGCGCCTACGAGCAGTACTTC
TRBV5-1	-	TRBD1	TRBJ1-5	CASSVTTGIQPQHF	TGCGCCAGCAGCGTAACGACAGGGATTCAGCCCCAGCATTTT
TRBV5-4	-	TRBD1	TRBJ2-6	CASTTGQGPSGANVLTF	TGTGCCAGCACCACGGGACAGGGCCCCTCTGGGGCCAACGTCCTGACTTTC
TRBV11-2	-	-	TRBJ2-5	CASRVGGQETQYF	TGTGCCAGCAGGGTTGGCGGACAAGAGACCCAGTACTTC
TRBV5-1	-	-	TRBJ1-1	CASSPPGGVEGNTEAFF	TGCGCCAGCAGCCCGCCTGGGGGGGTTGAAGGGAACACTGAAGCTTTCTTT
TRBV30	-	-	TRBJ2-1	CAWSKGGGLLSNEQFF	TGTGCCTGGAGTAAGGGAGGCGGACTGCTTTCCAATGAGCAGTTCTTC
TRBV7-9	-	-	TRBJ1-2	CASSLLPPQGDGYTF	TGTGCCAGCAGCTTACTCCCCCCACAGGGCGATGGCTACACCTTC
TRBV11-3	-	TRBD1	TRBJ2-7	CASSLGQGNYEQYF	TGTGCCAGCAGCTTAGGACAGGGTAACTACGAGCAGTACTTC
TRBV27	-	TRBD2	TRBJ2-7	CASGASGGHEQYF	TGTGCCAGCGGGGCTAGCGGAGGCCACGAGCAGTACTTC
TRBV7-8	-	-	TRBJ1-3	CASSPNRGNSGNTIYF	TGTGCCAGCAGCCCAAACCGTGGCAACTCTGGAAACACCATATATTTT
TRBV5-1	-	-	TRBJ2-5	CASSLGRETQYF	TGCGCCAGCAGCTTAGGCAGGGAGACCCAGTACTTC
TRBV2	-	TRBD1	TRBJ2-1	CASSPTGGEYNNEQFF	TGTGCCAGCAGCCCGACAGGGGGTGAATACAACAATGAGCAGTTCTTC
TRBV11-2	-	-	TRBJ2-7	CASSLVGVVMVYEQYF	TGTGCCAGCAGCTTAGTCGGGGTCGTAATGGTGTACGAGCAGTACTTC
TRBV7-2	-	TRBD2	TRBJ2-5	CASSPDGLAEETQYF	TGTGCCAGCAGCCCGGACGGTCTAGCGGAAGAGACCCAGTACTTC
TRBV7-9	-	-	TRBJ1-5	CASSLEGRVNQPQHF	TGTGCCAGCAGCTTAGAGGGCAGGGTTAATCAGCCCCAGCATTTT
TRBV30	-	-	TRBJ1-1	CAGAGVYTEAFF	TGTGCCGGGGCCGGGGTTTACACTGAAGCTTTCTTT
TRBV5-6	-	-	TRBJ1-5	CASSLATGFSNQPQHF	TGTGCCAGCAGCTTGGCGACAGGCTTTAGCAATCAGCCCCAGCATTTT
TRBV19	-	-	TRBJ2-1	CASSIGLPSYNEQFF	TGTGCCAGTAGTATAGGTCTACCATCCTACAATGAGCAGTTCTTC
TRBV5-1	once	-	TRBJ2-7	CASSLGGLPEQYF	TGCGCCAGCAGCTTGGGCGGTCTGCCCGAGCAGTACTTC
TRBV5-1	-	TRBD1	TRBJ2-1	CASSSGTGPDNEQFF	TGCGCCAGCAGCTCCGGGACAGGGCCCGACAATGAGCAGTTCTTC
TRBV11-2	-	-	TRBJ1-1	CASSFRQGSFTEAFF	TGTGCCAGCAGCTTTAGGCAGGGAAGTTTCACTGAAGCTTTCTTT
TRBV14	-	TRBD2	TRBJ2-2	CASSPVSGSLSGELFF	TGTGCCAGCAGCCCCGTCAGCGGGAGTCTCTCCGGGGAGCTGTTTTTT
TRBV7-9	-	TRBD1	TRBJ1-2	CASSLGGQGHPGYTF	TGTGCCAGCAGCTTAGGGGGACAGGGGCACCCTGGCTACACCTTC
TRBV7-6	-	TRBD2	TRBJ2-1	CASSWMGTSGRAAEQFF	TGTGCCAGCAGCTGGATGGGGACTAGCGGGAGGGCCGCTGAGCAGTTCTTC
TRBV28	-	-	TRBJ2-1	CASTLEGFRNEQFF	TGTGCCAGCACCCTGGAGGGGTTCCGGAATGAGCAGTTCTTC
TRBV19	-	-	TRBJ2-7	CASSIAQRVPYEQYF	TGTGCCAGTAGTATAGCCCAGCGGGTTCCCTACGAGCAGTACTTC
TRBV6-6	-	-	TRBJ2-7	CASSRLRTYEQYF	TGTGCCAGCAGCCGCCTGCGGACCTACGAGCAGTACTTC
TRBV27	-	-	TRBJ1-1	CASSSPGRGSNTEAFF	TGTGCCAGCAGTTCCCCGGGGAGGGGTTCGAACACTGAAGCTTTCTTT
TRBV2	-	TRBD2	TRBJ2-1	CASSGRTSGSLYEQFF	TGTGCCAGCAGTGGGCGGACTAGCGGGAGTCTCTATGAGCAGTTCTTC
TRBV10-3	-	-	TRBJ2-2	CAISELGEHTGELFF	TGTGCCATCAGTGAGTTGGGGGAACACACCGGGGAGCTGTTTTTT
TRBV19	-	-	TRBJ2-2	CASSGAAANTGELFF	TGTGCCAGTAGTGGCGCGGCTGCGAACACCGGGGAGCTGTTTTTT
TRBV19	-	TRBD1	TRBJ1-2	CASSQGQLYGYTF	TGTGCCAGTAGTCAGGGACAGCTCTATGGCTACACCTTC
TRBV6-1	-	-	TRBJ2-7	CASSESWSEQYF	TGTGCCAGCAGTGAGTCTTGGTCTGAGCAGTACTTC
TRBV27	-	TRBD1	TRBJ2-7	CASSIRDRAYEQYF	TGTGCCAGCAGTATCCGGGACAGGGCCTACGAGCAGTACTTC
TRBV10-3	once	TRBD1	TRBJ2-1	CAISVAVGDRGYNEQFF	TGTGCCATCAGTGTTGCGGTCGGGGACAGGGGTTACAATGAGCAGTTCTTC
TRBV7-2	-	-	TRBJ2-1	CASSLYGQQQFF	TGTGCCAGCAGCCTATACGGACAACAGCAGTTCTTC
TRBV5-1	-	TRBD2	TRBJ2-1	CASSLGASGNEQFF	TGCGCCAGCAGCTTGGGAGCTAGCGGCAATGAGCAGTTCTTC
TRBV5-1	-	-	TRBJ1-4	CASSLTGRNEKLFF	TGCGCCAGCAGCTTGACAGGGCGTAATGAAAAACTGTTTTTT
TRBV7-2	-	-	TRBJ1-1	CASSLMSGITNTEAFF	TGTGCCAGCAGCTTAATGAGCGGAATAACGAACACTGAAGCTTTCTTT
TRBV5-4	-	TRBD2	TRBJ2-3	CASSLAPREGVADTQYF	TGTGCCAGCAGCTTGGCCCCGCGGGAGGGCGTCGCAGATACGCAGTATTTT
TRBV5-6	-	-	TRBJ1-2	CASSLAPGSYGYTF	TGTGCCAGCAGCTTGGCGCCCGGGAGCTATGGCTACACCTTC
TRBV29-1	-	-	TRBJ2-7	CSVGQGALYEQYF	TGCAGCGTTGGACAAGGGGCTCTATACGAGCAGTACTTC
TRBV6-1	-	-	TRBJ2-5	CASSQRQGETQYF	TGTGCCAGCAGCCAAAGGCAGGGAGAGACCCAGTACTTC
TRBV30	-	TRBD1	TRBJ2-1	CAWSVPGQDYNEQFF	TGTGCCTGGAGTGTACCGGGACAGGACTACAATGAGCAGTTCTTC
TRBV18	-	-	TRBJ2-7	CASSPKPGTYEQYF	TGTGCCAGCTCACCAAAGCCGGGTACCTACGAGCAGTACTTC
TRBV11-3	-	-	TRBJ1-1	CASSSERWTEAFF	TGTGCCAGCAGCTCCGAACGGTGGACTGAAGCTTTCTTT
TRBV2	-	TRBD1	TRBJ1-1	CASSDGGQMEAFF	TGTGCCAGCAGTGATGGGGGACAGATGGAAGCTTTCTTT
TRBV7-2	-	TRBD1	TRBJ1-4	CASSPGATGRLFF	TGTGCCAGCAGCCCGGGAGCGACAGGGCGGCTGTTTTTT
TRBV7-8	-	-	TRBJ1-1	CASSLEGGYTEAFF	TGTGCCAGCAGCTTGGAAGGGGGGTATACTGAAGCTTTCTTT
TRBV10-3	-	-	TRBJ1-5	CAISESIFQPQHF	TGTGCCATCAGTGAGTCCATCTTTCAGCCCCAGCATTTT
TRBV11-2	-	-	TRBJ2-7	CASSLTTGYEQYF	TGTGCCAGCAGCTTAACAACAGGCTACGAGCAGTACTTC